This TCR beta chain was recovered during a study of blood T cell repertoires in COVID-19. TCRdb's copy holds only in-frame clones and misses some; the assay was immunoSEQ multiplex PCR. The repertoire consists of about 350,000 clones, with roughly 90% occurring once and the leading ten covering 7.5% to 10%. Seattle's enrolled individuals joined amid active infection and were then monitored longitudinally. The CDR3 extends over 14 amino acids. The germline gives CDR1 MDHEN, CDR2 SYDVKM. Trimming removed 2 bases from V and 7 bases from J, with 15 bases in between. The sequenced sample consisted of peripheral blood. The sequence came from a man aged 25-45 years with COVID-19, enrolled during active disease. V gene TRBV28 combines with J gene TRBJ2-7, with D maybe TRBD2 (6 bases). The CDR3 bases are TGTGCCAGCAGTTTACCGCATGCGGGGTTTGAGCAGTACTTC. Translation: CASSLPHAGFEQYF. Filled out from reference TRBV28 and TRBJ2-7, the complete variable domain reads DVKVTQSSRYLVKRTGEKVFLECVQDMDHENMFWYRQDPGLGLRLIYFSYDVKMKEKGDIPEGYSVSREKKERFSLILESASTNQTSMYLCASSLPHAGFEQYFGPGTRLTVT.